The TCR beta chain described here comes from a study of blood T cells in healthy people across ages. Then a second PCR, running roughly 7 to 11 cycles, was carried out with a sample-barcoded 5' primer and a J-beta primer mix. Each CDR3 protein gets one entry after TCRdb re-called the 5' RACE reads with MiXCR. This table holds around 780,000 distinct CDR3 sequences, roughly 26% found once. As for this clonotype: Its specificity is not known. An end of the junction differs from the germline gene, which may be a read error.

The CDR3 is 18 residues long. Per the germline V gene, CDR1 is ENHRY and CDR2 is SYGVKD. Study-wide results and limits: What prevented conclusive comparison of naive and antigen-experienced cells was that PBMCs were unsorted.

This sample also appeared in a second study, on T cells of mothers and their children. In that study: Mothers gave over 8 million TCR beta CDR3 reads each, and children around 2.9 million each. Slightly higher overlap, not significant, was seen in related mother-child pairs than in unrelated pairs.

This receptor was obtained from a boy aged 5-17 years in good health. Sequences were obtained from blood. This chain connects TRBV10-3 to TRBJ1-1; the D gene is possibly TRBD1 (5 bases). CDR3 loop: CAISGKGMERGMNSEAFF. The CDR3 nucleotides read TGTGCCATCAGTGGCAAGGGGATGGAACGGGGCATGAACTCTGAAGCTTTCTTT.